Each of the 25 T cell receptor beta chains below was sequenced from the same sample in a study of radiotherapy plus CTLA-4 blockade in lung cancer. Profiled with immunoSEQ multiplex PCR; TCRdb holds only in-frame clones, not every one. The sample has around 90,000 clones; about 80% are singletons. The starting material was peripheral blood, obtained from a patient treated with radiotherapy plus ipilimumab. The receptors were gathered from a human donor with non-small cell lung cancer that progressed on radiotherapy plus ipilimumab.

This clone was observed a handful of times. V usage is TRBV19 and J usage is TRBJ1-5; D gene ambiguous. The germline CDR1 and CDR2 sequences are LNHDA and SQIVND (reference sequence). V was pared by 3 bases and J by 5 bases, with 5 bases between. CDR3 size: 12 residues. CDR3 residues: CASSMGYQPQHF. The CDR3 coding sequence is TGTGCCAGTAGTATGGGGTATCAGCCCCAGCATTTT.

The chain couples TRBV10-3 to TRBJ2-6; D remains unclear. The CDR3 contains 13 residues. The V end was cut by 8 bases, the J end by 4 bases, with 9 bases between. The germline V gene encodes CDR1 ENHRY and CDR2 SYGVKD. The CDR3 protein is CAIGDGGANVLTF. The DNA of the CDR3 is TGTGCCATCGGGGATGGCGGGGCCAACGTCCTGACTTTC.

This clone counts as medium-sized (0.01 to 0.1%). The chain combines TRBV9 with TRBJ1-2, with D possibly being TRBD1 (5 bases). CDR3 length equals 16 residues. V gave up 0 bases and J gave up 0 bases, with 12 bases separating them. The germline CDR1 and CDR2 sequences are SGDLS and YYNGEE. The CDR3 DNA sequence: TGTGCCAGCAGCGTAGCGTCTACGGGGCCTAACTATGGCTACACCTTC. As protein: CASSVASTGPNYGYTF.

This clone has more than one count but fewer than ten. The rearrangement links TRBV30 to TRBJ1-1; D is undetermined. Germline V gives CDR1 GTSNPN, CDR2 SVGIG (reference sequence). There are 14 residues in the CDR3. V lost 2 bases and J lost 5, with 15 bases in between. CDR3 in DNA: TGTGCCTGGAGTAGTATAAGCCCCGGGACTGAAGCTTTCTTT. As protein: CAWSSISPGTEAFF.

The chain recombines TRBV5-1 with TRBJ2-2; perhaps TRBD1 as D (6 bases). Germline V lookup: CDR1 SGHRS, CDR2 YFSETQ. The CDR3 runs 15 residues. The V end lost 4 bases, the J end lost 2 bases, and 12 bases lay between the germline ends. This chain's CDR3 is CASSAGTPNTGELFF. Written as DNA, the CDR3 is TGCGCCAGCAGCGCCGGGACACCTAACACCGGGGAGCTGTTTTTT.

V is TRBV29-1 and J is TRBJ2-7, with 9 positions matching TRBD1. V trimming: 5 bases; J trimming: 7 bases; junction bases outside the gene matches: 9. Germline V gene sequence: CDR1 SQVTM, CDR2 ANQGSEA. The CDR3 sequence is 13 residues long. CDR3 protein: CSVRRDREGEQYF. The CDR3 DNA sequence: TGCAGCGTTAGAAGGGACAGGGAGGGTGAGCAGTACTTC.

The V gene is TRBV4-3, the J gene TRBJ1-2, with D uncertain. V was clipped by 4 bases and J by 6 bases, with 9 bases between them. Germline V lookup: CDR1 LGHNA, CDR2 YSLEER. The CDR3 runs 12 residues. The DNA of the CDR3 is TGCGCCAGCAGCCGGGGAGGGCATGGCTACACCTTC. Amino acid sequence: CASSRGGHGYTF.

The CDR3 region has the DNA TGTGCCAGCAGCCTGGACGGATACTACGAGCAGTACTTC. This translates into CASSLDGYYEQYF. This chain connects TRBV5-4 to TRBJ2-7; the D is unclear. CDR1 is SGHNT, CDR2 YYREEE, per germline (reference sequence). V lost 4 bases to trimming and J lost 3 bases, with 11 bases between them. The CDR3 loop spans 13 amino acids.

The chain employs TRBV6-6 and TRBJ2-7; 11 bases are shared with TRBD2. Germline V CDR1 and CDR2: MNHNY, SVGAGI (reference sequence). J lost 3 bases, V lost 8 bases, and 0 bases had no gene match. The CDR3 length is 12 residues. CDR3 nucleotides: TGTGCCAGCGGGACTAGCGGCTACGAGCAGTACTTC. As protein: CASGTSGYEQYF.

The gene calls are TRBV19 and TRBJ2-5; TRBD2 aligns across 14 bases. J gave up 4 bases and V 4 bases, and 2 bases lay outside the gene matches. CDR1 is LNHDA, CDR2 SQIVND, per germline (reference sequence). This CDR3 has 15 amino acids. The DNA of the CDR3 is TGTGCCAGTAGTACAGGACTAGCGGGGGGAGAGACCCAGTACTTC. Amino acids: CASSTGLAGGETQYF.

The gene calls are TRBV4-3 and TRBJ1-1; 7 bases agree with TRBD1. The V segment lost 0 bases and the J segment 0 bases; nucleotides outside the gene matches: 16. Per the germline V gene, CDR1 is LGHNA and CDR2 is YSLEER. The CDR3 has 20 amino acids. The CDR3 nucleotides read TGCGCCAGCAGCCAAGATCCGACAGGGATTCGGAAGAAAGTGAACACTGAAGCTTTCTTT. Encoded protein: CASSQDPTGIRKKVNTEAFF.

This clone was seen more than once but under ten times. The chain is built from TRBV13 and TRBJ2-7; 8 bases fit TRBD2. The CDR3 is 14 residues long. Looked up from germline, CDR1 is PRHDT and CDR2 is FYEKMQ (reference sequence). J was trimmed by 12 bases and V by 5 bases; bases with no gene match: 15. The DNA for the CDR3 is TGTGCCAGCAGCCCCCGGACTAGCTCTAGTAAGAGGTACTTC. Protein sequence: CASSPRTSSSKRYF. The full variable domain, in which reference TRBV13 and TRBJ2-7 provide the parts outside the CDR3, is AAGVIQSPRHLIKEKRETATLKCYPIPRHDTVYWYQQGPGQDPQFLISFYEKMQSDKGSIPDRFSAQQFSDYHSELNMSSLELGDSALYFCASSPRTSSSKRYFGPGTRLTVT.

In DNA, the CDR3 is TGTGCCAGCAGTTTCGGGGGGAGGTTGGGCAATCAGCCCCAGCATTTT. Translated, it gives CASSFGGRLGNQPQHF. V gene TRBV28 combines with J gene TRBJ1-5, with D possibly TRBD1 on 5 matching bases. Trimming stripped 3 bases from V and 2 bases from J, with 14 bases between. Germline CDR1 reads MDHEN; CDR2 reads SYDVKM. The CDR3 runs to 16 residues.

This chain joins TRBV19 and TRBJ1-5; D remains unclear. CDR1 is LNHDA and CDR2 is SQIVND in the germline V gene (reference sequence). This CDR3 is built from 17 residues. Deletions cut 6 bases from V and 2 bases from J, with 20 bases between. Here the CDR3 reads CASRAPAGSYGNQPQHF. CDR3 sequence (DNA): TGTGCCAGTAGGGCCCCCGCCGGGAGTTACGGCAATCAGCCCCAGCATTTT.

This clone was observed a single time. The chain couples TRBV18 to TRBJ1-3; tentatively, D is TRBD1 (6 bases). Germline lookup yields CDR1 KGHSH and CDR2 LQKENI. CDR3 length: 15 amino acids. The V end was cut by 2 bases, the J end by 4 bases, with 12 bases between. The DNA of the CDR3 is TGTGCCAGCTCACCATCCAGGGGTTCAGGAAACACCATATATTTT. Translation: CASSPSRGSGNTIYF.

The chain joins TRBV27 to TRBJ2-5; D is possibly TRBD2 (7 bases). Trimming pared 3 bases from V and 5 bases from J, leaving 16 bases between. This CDR3 has 15 amino acids. Germline V lookup: CDR1 MNHEY, CDR2 SMNVEV (reference sequence). CDR3 nucleotides: TGTGCCAGCAGTTTCGGGACGGGGGGCGGGGAGACCCAGTACTTC. It encodes CASSFGTGGGETQYF.

This chain uses TRBV7-9 with TRBJ1-2; possibly TRBD1 for D (6 bases). CDR3 size: 14 residues. Germline V lookup: CDR1 SEHNR, CDR2 FQNEAQ (reference sequence). Trimming cost V 8 bases and J 4 bases, with 17 bases left between them. The CDR3 DNA reads TGTGCCAGCCCTATCGCGGGGGGCGTCTATGGCTACACCTTC. Amino acids: CASPIAGGVYGYTF. The full variable domain, in which reference TRBV7-9 and TRBJ1-2 provide the parts outside the CDR3, is DTGVSQNPRHKITKRGQNVTFRCDPISEHNRLYWYRQTLGQGPEFLTYFQNEAQLEKSRLLSDRFSAERPKGSFSTLEIQRTEQGDSAMYLCASPIAGGVYGYTFGSGTRLTVV.

The genes are TRBV27 and TRBJ1-6, with a weak D call TRBD1 (6 bases). Trimming took off 5 bases at V and 10 bases at J, with 15 bases between the two ends. There are 14 residues in the CDR3. Germline CDR1 is MNHEY and CDR2 is SMNVEV (reference sequence). CDR3 sequence reads: CASSPPGAGSPLHF. CDR3 nucleotides: TGTGCCAGCAGTCCCCCGGGGGCTGGCTCACCCCTCCACTTT.

The CDR3 spells CASSLDPGEKLFF. CDR3 in DNA: TGTGCCAGCAGCTTAGACCCCGGGGAAAAACTGTTTTTT. The chain is built from TRBV7-6 and TRBJ1-4; D uncertain. The germline CDR1 and CDR2 sequences are SGHVS and FNYEAQ. Trimming removed 1 base from V and 8 bases from J, with 8 bases in between. The CDR3 is 13 residues long.

V gene TRBV10-1 combines with J gene TRBJ2-2; 8 bases agree with TRBD2. This CDR3 has 13 residues. The junction had 5 bases not matched to a gene; V was cut back by 11 bases and J by 3 bases. Germline V gene sequence: CDR1 WNHNN, CDR2 SYGVQD (reference sequence). The CDR3 sequence: CAGLAKDTGELFF. The CDR3 nucleotides are TGCGCCGGACTAGCTAAAGACACCGGGGAGCTGTTTTTT.

This chain links TRBV11-2 with TRBJ1-4; D possibly corresponds to TRBD1 (5 bases). Germline V gives CDR1 SGHAT, CDR2 FQNNGV. V was pared by 8 bases and J by 3 bases, with 16 bases between. The CDR3 totals 15 residues. The CDR3 loop reads CASEGRGTANEKLFF. The CDR3 DNA follows: TGTGCCAGCGAGGGGCGGGGGACGGCTAATGAAAAACTGTTTTTT.

With regard to this clone: Other DNA sequences in this sample translate to the same CDR3. The chain carries TRBV2 and TRBJ2-5; 9 nucleotides align to TRBD2. In germline, CDR1 is SNHLY, CDR2 FYNNEI. V dropped 4 bases and J dropped 1; count of bases not matched to a gene: 4. The CDR3 is 15 amino acids. The CDR3 region has the DNA TGTGCCAGCAGTGGAGGACTAGCGCCCCAAGAGACCCAGTACTTC. This encodes CASSGGLAPQETQYF.

This clone appeared a few times. V gene TRBV4-2 combines with J gene TRBJ2-2, with TRBD2 identical over 8 bases. In germline, CDR1 is LGHNA, CDR2 YNFKEQ. The CDR3 is made up of 15 amino acids. After removal of 6 bases from V and 3 bases from J, the junction contained 6 bases not matched to a gene. The CDR3 here is CASRYEGLDTGELFF. In nucleotides, the CDR3 is TGTGCCAGCAGGTACGAGGGACTAGACACCGGGGAGCTGTTTTTT.

The chain has TRBV4-1 and TRBJ2-1; 7 bases line up with TRBD2. Germline values: CDR1 MGHRA, CDR2 YSYEKL. The CDR3 loop spans 16 amino acids. Trimming at V came to 4 bases and at J to 6 bases, leaving 12 bases not matched to a gene. CDR3 bases: TGCGCCAGCAGCCGCACGGGCCAACCGGGGGGCAATGAGCAGTTCTTC. Translated, it gives CASSRTGQPGGNEQFF.

CDR3 coding DNA: TGTGCCAGCAGCCGCAGGGGGCAGACGATCAATGAGCAGTTCTTC. Residues: CASSRRGQTINEQFF. The chain carries TRBV7-9 and TRBJ2-1, with 8 bases lining up with TRBD1. V shed 5 bases and J 6 bases; nucleotides not matched to a gene: 9. Looked up from germline, CDR1 is SEHNR and CDR2 is FQNEAQ (reference sequence). This CDR3 is 15 amino acids long.